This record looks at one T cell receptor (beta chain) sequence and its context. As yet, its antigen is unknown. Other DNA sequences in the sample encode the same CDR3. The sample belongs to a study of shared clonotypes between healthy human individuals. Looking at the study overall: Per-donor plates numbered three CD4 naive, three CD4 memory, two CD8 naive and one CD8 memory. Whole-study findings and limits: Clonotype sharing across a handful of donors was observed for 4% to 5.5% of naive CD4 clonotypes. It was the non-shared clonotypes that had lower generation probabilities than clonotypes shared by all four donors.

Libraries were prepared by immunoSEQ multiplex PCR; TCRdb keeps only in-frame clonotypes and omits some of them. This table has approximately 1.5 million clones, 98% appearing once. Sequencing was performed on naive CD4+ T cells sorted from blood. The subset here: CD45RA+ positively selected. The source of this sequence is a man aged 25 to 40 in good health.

In DNA form, the CDR3 reads TGTGCCAGCTCACCGACAGGGCTGTACGAGCAGTACTTC. It specifies CASSPTGLYEQYF. The V gene is TRBV18, the J gene TRBJ2-7; 7 bases match TRBD1. Trimming cost V 3 bases and J 4 bases; bases outside gene matches: 3. CDR1 and CDR2 (germline): KGHSH, LQKENI. CDR3 size: 13 residues.